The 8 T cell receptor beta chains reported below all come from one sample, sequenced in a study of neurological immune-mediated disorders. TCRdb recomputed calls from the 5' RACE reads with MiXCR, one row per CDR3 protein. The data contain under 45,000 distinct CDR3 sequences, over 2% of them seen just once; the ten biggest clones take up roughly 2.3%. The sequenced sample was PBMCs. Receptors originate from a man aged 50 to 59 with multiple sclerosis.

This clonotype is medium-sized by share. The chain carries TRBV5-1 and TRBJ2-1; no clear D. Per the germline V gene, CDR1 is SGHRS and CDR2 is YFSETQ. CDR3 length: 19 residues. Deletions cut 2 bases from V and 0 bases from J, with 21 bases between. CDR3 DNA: TGCGCCAGCAGCTTTAGGTCTCCCTCGGACGGAAGCTCCTACAATGAGCAGTTCTTC. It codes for CASSFRSPSDGSSYNEQFF.

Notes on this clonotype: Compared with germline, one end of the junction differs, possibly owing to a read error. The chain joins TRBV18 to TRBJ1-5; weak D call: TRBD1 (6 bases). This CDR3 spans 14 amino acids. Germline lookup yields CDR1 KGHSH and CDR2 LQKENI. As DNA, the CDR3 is TGTGCCAGCTCACCTAGAGGGGGTAATCAGCCCCAGAATTTT. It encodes CASSPRGGNQPQNF.

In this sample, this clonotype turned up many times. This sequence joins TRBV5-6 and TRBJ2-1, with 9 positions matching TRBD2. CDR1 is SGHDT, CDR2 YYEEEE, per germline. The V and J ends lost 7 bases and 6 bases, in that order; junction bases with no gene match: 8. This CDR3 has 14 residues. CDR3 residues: CASGSTSGSNEQFF. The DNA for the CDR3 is TGTGCCAGCGGTTCGACTAGCGGTTCCAATGAGCAGTTCTTC.

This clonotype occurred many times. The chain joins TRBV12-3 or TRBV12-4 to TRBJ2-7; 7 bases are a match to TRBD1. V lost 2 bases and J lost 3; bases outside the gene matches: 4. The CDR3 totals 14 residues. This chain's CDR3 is CASSLHGTDYEQYF. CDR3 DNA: TGTGCCAGCAGTTTACACGGGACAGACTACGAGCAGTACTTC.

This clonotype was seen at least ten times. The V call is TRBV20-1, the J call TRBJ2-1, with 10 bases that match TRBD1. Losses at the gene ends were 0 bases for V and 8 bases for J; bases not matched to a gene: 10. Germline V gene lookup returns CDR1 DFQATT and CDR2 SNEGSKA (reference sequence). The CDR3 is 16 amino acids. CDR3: CSARDNGQGVAHEQFF. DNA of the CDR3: TGCAGTGCTAGAGATAACGGACAGGGGGTGGCACATGAGCAGTTCTTC.

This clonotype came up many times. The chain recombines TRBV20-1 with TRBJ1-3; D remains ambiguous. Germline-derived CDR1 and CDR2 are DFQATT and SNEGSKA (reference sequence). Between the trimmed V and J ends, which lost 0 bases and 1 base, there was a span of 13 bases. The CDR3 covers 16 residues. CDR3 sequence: CSARDLLRLSGNTIYF. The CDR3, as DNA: TGCAGTGCTAGAGATCTATTGAGACTGTCTGGAAACACCATATATTTT.

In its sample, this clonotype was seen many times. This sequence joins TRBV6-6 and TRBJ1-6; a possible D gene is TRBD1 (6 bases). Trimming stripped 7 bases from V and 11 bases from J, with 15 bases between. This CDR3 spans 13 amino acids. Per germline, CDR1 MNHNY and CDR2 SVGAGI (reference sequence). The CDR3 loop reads CASNPQGYAPLHF. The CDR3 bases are TGTGCCAGCAACCCGCAGGGGTACGCACCCCTCCACTTT.

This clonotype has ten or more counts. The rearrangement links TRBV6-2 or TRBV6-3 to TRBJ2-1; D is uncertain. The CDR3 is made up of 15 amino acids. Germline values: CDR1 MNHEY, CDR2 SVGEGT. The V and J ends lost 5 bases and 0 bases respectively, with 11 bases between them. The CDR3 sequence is CASSPAPPSYNEQFF. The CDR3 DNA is TGTGCCAGCAGTCCAGCCCCTCCCTCCTACAATGAGCAGTTCTTC.